This TCR beta chain was documented in a study of molecular identifiers for immune sequencing clone quantification. A single record per CDR3 protein comes from TCRdb applying MiXCR to the PCR reads. Of more than 450,000 distinct CDR3 sequences listed, 20% to 25% are singletons. Naive CD8 library inputs spanned roughly 20,000 to 1,100,000 sorted cells and 10%, 30% or 50% RNA. Using a CD8+CD4-CCR7+CD45RA+ phenotype, naive CD8 T cells were sorted. About this clonotype itself: Its antigen is undetermined. Here the CDR3 omits its conserved ending phenylalanine or tryptophan, so a read error is the likely source.

General study points: Identical TCR molecules can share a barcode, and this sharing could underestimate highly expanded clone sizes. Amid over 900,000 naive cells, spiked Jurkat TCR RNA from one cell was reportedly still detectable.

The specimen was naive CD8+ T cells from blood, with Jurkat cell RNA spiked in. Subset here: FACS-sorted CD8+CD4-CCR7+CD45RA+ naive T cells. The clonotype originates from a human donor in good health. Some libraries in this study had Jurkat cell RNA spiked in.

For the CDR3, the DNA is TGCAGTGCTAGAGACACAGGGATATCACCCCTCCACTCT. Its protein is CSARDTGISPLHS. The chain links TRBV20-1 to TRBJ1-6; D is perhaps TRBD1 (6 bases). Germline CDR1 and CDR2: DFQATT and SNEGSKA (reference sequence). This CDR3 is built from 13 residues. Trimming cost V 0 bases and J 10 bases, with 10 bases left between them.